The 26 T cell receptor beta chains below were found in one sample sequenced in a study of T cells in Graves' hyperthyroidism and ophthalmopathy. RNA transcripts gave rise to amplified TCR beta CDR3 regions. An initial round of RT-PCR targeting the TCR CDR3 relied on the HTBI primer set. TCRdb recomputed calls from the multiplex PCR reads with MiXCR, one row per CDR3 protein. The sample records about half a million distinct CDR3 sequences, 15% to 20% being singletons. The source material was blood. The receptors stem from a man in his forties with Graves' ophthalmopathy.

This clonotype appeared a few times. J is TRBJ2-3 and V is TRBV14; 8 bases map to TRBD1. After removal of 4 bases from V and 2 bases from J, the junction contained 8 bases not matched to a gene. Germline V gene sequence: CDR1 SGHDN, CDR2 FVKESK. The CDR3 is made up of 16 amino acids. CDR3 protein: CASSPGQDGPTDTQYF. The DNA of the CDR3 is TGTGCCAGCAGCCCGGGACAGGACGGCCCCACAGATACGCAGTATTTT.

The chain is built from TRBV13 and TRBJ2-7; 7 positions match TRBD2. The V gene end was trimmed by 0 bases and the J gene end by 3 bases; junction bases not matched to a gene: 2. From germline, CDR1 is PRHDT and CDR2 FYEKMQ (reference sequence). CDR3 length: 14 amino acids. CDR3 protein: CASSLGSGGYEQYF. Written as DNA, the CDR3 is TGTGCCAGCAGCTTAGGTTCGGGAGGCTACGAGCAGTACTTC. Complete variable domain (other parts from reference TRBV13 and TRBJ2-7): AAGVIQSPRHLIKEKRETATLKCYPIPRHDTVYWYQQGPGQDPQFLISFYEKMQSDKGSIPDRFSAQQFSDYHSELNMSSLELGDSALYFCASSLGSGGYEQYFGPGTRLTVT.

This clonotype came up a few times. V gene TRBV7-2 combines with J gene TRBJ1-6; D is uncertain. The length of the CDR3 is 14 residues. In germline, CDR1 is SGHTA, CDR2 FQGNSA. Trimming left V 1 base short and J 6 bases short, with 7 bases between. CDR3 sequence: CASSLGPVNSPLHF. Here the CDR3 DNA reads TGTGCCAGCAGCTTAGGGCCGGTTAATTCACCCCTCCACTTT. The complete variable domain, with remaining parts taken from reference TRBV7-2 and TRBJ1-6, reads GAGVSQSPSNKVTEKGKDVELRCDPISGHTALYWYRQSLGQGLEFLIYFQGNSAPDKSGLPSDRFSAERTGGSVSTLTIQRTQQEDSAVYLCASSLGPVNSPLHFGNGTRLTVT.

This clonotype appeared many times. This rearrangement joins TRBV11-2 to TRBJ2-3; 7 bases agree with TRBD2. Germline trimming cut 1 base from V and 1 base from J; bases unmatched to any gene: 5. The CDR3 totals 16 residues. Per the germline V gene, CDR1 is SGHAT and CDR2 is FQNNGV. CDR3 nucleotides: TGTGCCAGCAGCTTAGTCGGGGGGACTCGCACAGATACGCAGTATTTT. Translating gives CASSLVGGTRTDTQYF.

This clonotype has more than one count but fewer than ten. This sequence joins TRBV6-6 and TRBJ2-5; D perhaps matches TRBD1 (6 bases). The CDR3 spans 14 residues. Trimming took off 2 bases at V and 5 bases at J, with 12 bases between the two ends. Germline CDR1 and CDR2: MNHNY and SVGAGI (reference sequence). In DNA, the CDR3 is TGTGCCAGCAGTTACGGGGGCGGAATTGAGACCCAGTACTTC. Its protein is CASSYGGGIETQYF.

V usage is TRBV20-1 and J usage is TRBJ1-5, with D unresolved. The germline CDR1 and CDR2 sequences are DFQATT and SNEGSKA (reference sequence). The CDR3 runs to 12 residues. Deletions cut 1 base from V and 11 bases from J, with 12 bases between. CDR3 nucleotide sequence: TGCAGTGCTAGAGTTCCTGGAAGAACCCAGCATTTT. Residues: CSARVPGRTQHF.

This clonotype was recorded at least ten times. CDR3 in DNA: TGTGCCAGCAGTCCTACTCGGGGGCATCAGCCCCAGCATTTT. The encoded protein is CASSPTRGHQPQHF. V is TRBV12-3 or TRBV12-4 and J is TRBJ1-5, with D possibly matching TRBD1 (6 bases). The CDR3 loop spans 14 amino acids. Deletions cut 5 bases from V and 5 bases from J, with 13 bases between.

This clonotype was detected once. CDR3 sequence: CASRGLAGDPGAGELFF. The CDR3 nucleotides are TGTGCCAGTAGGGGACTAGCGGGAGACCCGGGGGCCGGGGAGCTGTTTTTT. This chain links TRBV19 with TRBJ2-2; 14 nucleotides agree with TRBD2. Trimming removed 6 bases from V and 6 bases from J; junction bases left unmatched: 9. The germline CDR1 and CDR2 sequences are LNHDA and SQIVND (reference sequence). The CDR3 has 17 amino acids.

This clonotype appeared many times. The chain links TRBV2 to TRBJ2-7, with D unclear. V dropped 7 bases and J dropped 2 bases, with 9 bases sitting between them. Germline CDR1 SNHLY, CDR2 FYNNEI. The CDR3 length is 12 residues. The CDR3 protein is CASNYGPYEQYF. CDR3 nucleotide sequence: TGTGCCAGCAATTACGGCCCCTACGAGCAGTACTTC.

The table lists this clonotype with a few counts. V is TRBV7-2 and J is TRBJ2-7; maybe TRBD1 (6 bases). CDR1 and CDR2 (germline): SGHTA, FQGNSA. V lost 6 bases and J 0 bases, leaving 18 bases between the germline ends. The CDR3 sequence is 16 residues long. CDR3 bases: TGTGCCAGCAGAATCCACGGGACACTGAGCTCCTACGAGCAGTACTTC. Protein: CASRIHGTLSSYEQYF.

This clonotype was detected a few times. The chain carries TRBV6-5 and TRBJ2-1; 10 bases agree with TRBD2. Per the germline V gene, CDR1 is MNHEY and CDR2 is SVGAGI. Trimming removed 0 bases from V and 4 bases from J; junction bases left unmatched: 9. This CDR3 is 18 amino acids long. CDR3 DNA: TGTGCCAGCAGTTACTCGTTGATAGCGGGAGGACGGTACAATGAGCAGTTCTTC. This encodes CASSYSLIAGGRYNEQFF.

Only a few counts were recorded for this clonotype. The chain joins TRBV28 to TRBJ1-3; unclear D gene. V lost 5 bases and J 0 bases, leaving 14 bases between the germline ends. Germline assignment: CDR1 MDHEN and CDR2 SYDVKM. This CDR3 has 16 residues. Here the CDR3 DNA reads TGTGCCAGCAGTCCCGAAGGACTTTTCTCTGGAAACACCATATATTTT. Translated, it gives CASSPEGLFSGNTIYF.

This sequence joins TRBV18 and TRBJ2-7; 7 bases map to TRBD1. Germline V gene lookup returns CDR1 KGHSH and CDR2 LQKENI. V lost 3 bases and J lost 3; bases outside the gene matches: 11. This CDR3 contains 16 residues. CDR3 DNA sequence: TGTGCCAGCTCACCCTACAGGGGTAAGGGGAGCTACGAGCAGTACTTC. This gives the protein CASSPYRGKGSYEQYF.

This rearrangement joins TRBV19 to TRBJ1-5; D is ambiguous. The V end lost 7 bases, the J end lost 3 bases, and 13 bases lay between the germline ends. CDR3 length equals 14 residues. Per the germline V gene, CDR1 is LNHDA and CDR2 is SQIVND (reference sequence). Here the CDR3 reads CASNERRNNQPQHF. The CDR3 bases are TGTGCCAGTAATGAAAGACGAAACAATCAGCCCCAGCATTTT.

In its sample, this clonotype was seen a few times. This chain links TRBV30 with TRBJ2-7; 11 nucleotides align to TRBD2. J was trimmed by 3 bases and V by 0 bases; bases with no gene match: 4. This CDR3 contains 15 residues. Germline V gene data show CDR1 as GTSNPN and CDR2 as SVGIG (reference sequence). The CDR3 spells CAWSVRTSGSYEQYF. Here the CDR3 DNA reads TGTGCCTGGAGTGTACGAACTAGCGGGAGCTACGAGCAGTACTTC.

V and J are TRBV11-2 and TRBJ2-1; TRBD2 agrees at 7 bases. The V gene end was trimmed by 5 bases and the J gene end by 7 bases; junction bases not matched to a gene: 11. The CDR3 loop spans 15 amino acids. Germline V gene sequence: CDR1 SGHAT, CDR2 FQNNGV. The CDR3, as DNA: TGTGCCAGCAGCGGCAGAGCGGGATTAGGTAATGAGCAGTTCTTC. Its protein product is CASSGRAGLGNEQFF.

This clonotype was counted between two and nine times. This chain joins TRBV30 and TRBJ2-5; D might be TRBD1 (5 bases). CDR1 is GTSNPN and CDR2 is SVGIG in the germline V gene (reference sequence). The CDR3 is 14 amino acids. V lost 0 bases and J lost 1, with 9 bases in between. The CDR3 protein is CAWSVGDSQETQYF. The CDR3 DNA follows: TGTGCCTGGAGTGTTGGAGACAGCCAAGAGACCCAGTACTTC.

J is TRBJ2-1 and V is TRBV6-1; D gene ambiguous. CDR1 is MNHNS and CDR2 is SASEGT in the germline V gene. V was trimmed by 6 bases and J by 9 bases, leaving 21 bases between them. The CDR3 extends over 15 amino acids. Written as DNA, the CDR3 is TGTGCCAGCAGGGACGGCTCTCTTGGAGAGAGTGAGCAGTTCTTC. Amino acid sequence: CASRDGSLGESEQFF.

This clonotype was recorded a few times. One end of the junction varies from germline; a read error may be responsible. This chain joins TRBV28 and TRBJ2-6; 7 nucleotides agree with TRBD2. This CDR3 has 18 amino acids. The germline CDR1 and CDR2 sequences are MDHEN and SYDVKM. The CDR3 loop reads CACSSPRGGWSGANVLTF. In DNA, the CDR3 is TGTGCCTGCAGTTCACCCCGGGGAGGGTGGAGTGGGGCCAACGTCCTGACTTTC.

This clonotype was recorded at least ten times. The chain joins TRBV28 to TRBJ2-1, with D possibly being TRBD1 (6 bases). Per the germline V gene, CDR1 is MDHEN and CDR2 is SYDVKM. The CDR3 runs to 15 residues. V shed 7 bases and J shed 4 bases, with 17 bases lying between them. The CDR3 DNA sequence: TGTGCCAGCACCCCTCTTTGGGACACATACAATGAGCAGTTCTTC. As protein: CASTPLWDTYNEQFF.

V usage is TRBV10-3 and J usage is TRBJ1-1, with D maybe TRBD1 (6 bases). V lost 5 bases and J 3 bases, leaving 10 bases between the germline ends. The length of the CDR3 is 13 residues. CDR1 and CDR2 (germline): ENHRY, SYGVKD. As DNA, the CDR3 is TGTGCCATCAGTACAGGGAGTGACACTGAAGCTTTCTTT. This encodes CAISTGSDTEAFF.

This chain links TRBV7-2 with TRBJ2-1, with a possible D match to TRBD2 (5 bases). Germline V CDR1 and CDR2: SGHTA, FQGNSA. V lost 7 bases and J 0 bases, leaving 16 bases between the germline ends. The CDR3 contains 16 residues. This CDR3 reads CASTPPGSRSYNEQFF. For the CDR3, the DNA is TGTGCCAGCACTCCCCCGGGAAGCCGCTCCTACAATGAGCAGTTCTTC. The variable domain in full, with the rest retrieved from reference TRBV7-2 and TRBJ2-1, is GAGVSQSPSNKVTEKGKDVELRCDPISGHTALYWYRQSLGQGLEFLIYFQGNSAPDKSGLPSDRFSAERTGGSVSTLTIQRTQQEDSAVYLCASTPPGSRSYNEQFFGPGTRLTVL.

In its sample, this clonotype was seen a few times. The chain carries TRBV7-2 and TRBJ2-2; D is unclear. Trimming pared 3 bases from V and 6 bases from J, leaving 8 bases between. The germline CDR1 and CDR2 sequences are SGHTA and FQGNSA. The CDR3 covers 13 residues. The CDR3 region is CASSLGRSGELFF. The DNA for the CDR3 is TGTGCCAGCAGCTTGGGCCGCTCCGGGGAGCTGTTTTTT.

This clonotype was picked up many times. The chain carries TRBV28 and TRBJ2-7, with 7 nucleotides matching TRBD1. This CDR3 region has 14 residues. The V gene's germline CDR1 is MDHEN and CDR2 SYDVKM. The V segment lost 6 bases and the J segment 3 bases; nucleotides outside the gene matches: 8. The DNA for the CDR3 is TGTGCCAGCAGGATCGGGACAGACCTCTACGAGCAGTACTTC. This translates into CASRIGTDLYEQYF.

Only a few counts were recorded for this clonotype. The genes are TRBV18 and TRBJ1-6; D perhaps matches TRBD1 (5 bases). Trimming removed 5 bases at V and 7 bases at J, with 12 bases between. The CDR3 runs 14 residues. Germline CDR1 is KGHSH and CDR2 is LQKENI. The CDR3 loop is CASSGRRDNSPLHF. The CDR3 nucleotides read TGTGCCAGCTCAGGAAGACGGGACAATTCACCCCTCCACTTT.

The chain has TRBV5-1 and TRBJ1-5; D remains ambiguous. Germline V gene data show CDR1 as SGHRS and CDR2 as YFSETQ. The length of the CDR3 is 14 residues. Trimming left V 4 bases short and J 6 bases short, with 14 bases between. CDR3 in DNA: TGCGCCAGCAGCCCTGGGAGCAATAGTCAGCCCCAGCATTTT. The encoded protein is CASSPGSNSQPQHF. The whole variable domain, remainder taken from reference TRBV5-1 and TRBJ1-5, is KAGVTQTPRYLIKTRGQQVTLSCSPISGHRSVSWYQQTPGQGLQFLFEYFSETQRNKGNFPGRFSGRQFSNSRSEMNVSTLELGDSALYLCASSPGSNSQPQHFGDGTRLSIL.